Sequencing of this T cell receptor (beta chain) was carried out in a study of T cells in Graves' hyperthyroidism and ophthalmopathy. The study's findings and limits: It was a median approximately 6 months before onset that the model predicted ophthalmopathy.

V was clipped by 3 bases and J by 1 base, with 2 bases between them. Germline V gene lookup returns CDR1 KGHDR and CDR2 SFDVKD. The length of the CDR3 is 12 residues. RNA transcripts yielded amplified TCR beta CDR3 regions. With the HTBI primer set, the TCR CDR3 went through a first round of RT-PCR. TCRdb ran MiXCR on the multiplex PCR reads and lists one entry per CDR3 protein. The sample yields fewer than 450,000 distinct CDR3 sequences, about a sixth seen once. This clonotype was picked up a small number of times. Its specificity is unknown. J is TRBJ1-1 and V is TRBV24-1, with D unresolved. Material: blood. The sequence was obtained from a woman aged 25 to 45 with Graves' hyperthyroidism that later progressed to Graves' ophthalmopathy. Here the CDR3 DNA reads TGTGCCACCAGTGATACGAACACTGAAGCTTTCTTT. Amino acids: CATSDTNTEAFF.